The T cell receptor beta chain described here comes from a study of beta chain features in type 1 diabetes. Study at large: The study examined about 110,000,000 sorted cells across all samples. Findings and caveats of the study: In comparison with healthy donors, patients had naive, central memory and Treg TCRB repertoires that appeared more similar.

This CDR3 is 15 amino acids long. Germline V gene data show CDR1 as SGHTA and CDR2 as FQGNSA. V dropped 5 bases and J dropped 0; count of bases not matched to a gene: 4. What was sequenced were expressed TCRB transcripts, since all of the isolated RNA had been reverse transcribed. The table came from immunoSEQ multiplex PCR; TCRdb's copy has only in-frame clones and leaves some out. Here the sample spans 400,000 to 450,000 clones, about 14% being singletons. There are a few counts of this clone. Its antigen is undetermined. The V call is TRBV7-2, the J call TRBJ2-7; the match to TRBD2 covers 10 bases. Sequencing was done on a sample of naive CD4+ T cells from blood. The receptor's source is a man younger than 40 in good health. In DNA form, the CDR3 reads TGTGCCAGCAGCGTTAGCGGGGGGCTCTCCTACGAGCAGTACTTC. It translates to CASSVSGGLSYEQYF.